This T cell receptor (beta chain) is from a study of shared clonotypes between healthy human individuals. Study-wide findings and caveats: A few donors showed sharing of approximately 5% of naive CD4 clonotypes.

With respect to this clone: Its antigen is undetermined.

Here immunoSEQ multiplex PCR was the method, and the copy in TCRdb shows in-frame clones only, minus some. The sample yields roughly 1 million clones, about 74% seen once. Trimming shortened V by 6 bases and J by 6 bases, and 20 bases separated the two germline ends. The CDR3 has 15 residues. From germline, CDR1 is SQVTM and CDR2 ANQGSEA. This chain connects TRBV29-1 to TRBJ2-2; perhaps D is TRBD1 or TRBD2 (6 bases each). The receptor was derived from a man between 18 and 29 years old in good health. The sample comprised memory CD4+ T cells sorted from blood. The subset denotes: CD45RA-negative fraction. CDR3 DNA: TGCAGCGTCGGACAAAACAGAGGGGGGTCCGGGGAGCTGTTTTTT. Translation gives CSVGQNRGGSGELFF.